What follows describes a single T cell receptor beta chain. Its matching antigen is unknown. These data belong to a study of PD-1 blockade in classical Hodgkin lymphoma. The study, taken as a whole, reports: CD4+ TCR diversity climbed significantly by C4D1, unlike CD8+ TCR diversity. Nivolumab initiated under 1 year post-ASCT led to patient exclusion. According to reports, newly diagnosed patients had lower baseline TCR diversity than healthy donors, and relapsed/refractory patients had lower baseline TCR diversity still. It was among complete responders that baseline diversity resembled that of newly diagnosed patients.

CDR3 length equals 14 residues. The V segment lost 4 bases and the J segment 5 bases; nucleotides outside the gene matches: 6. Germline CDR1 is MGHRA and CDR2 is YSYEKL. Every single patient, without exception, relapsed after autologous stem cell transplantation, and brentuximab vedotin exposure varied. Measured with immunoSEQ multiplex PCR; TCRdb has only the in-frame clones, and not every one. This sample carries tens of thousands of clones, 89% of them seen once, and the ten largest clones take about 10%. This sequence joins TRBV4-1 and TRBJ2-5, with 8 bases that match TRBD1. The sequence was obtained from a human donor with classical Hodgkin lymphoma. The material was peripheral blood mononuclear cells (PBMCs), obtained before the second cycle of nivolumab. CDR3 loop: CASSPGQAGETQYF. The CDR3 region has the DNA TGCGCCAGCAGCCCGGGACAGGCAGGGGAGACCCAGTACTTC.